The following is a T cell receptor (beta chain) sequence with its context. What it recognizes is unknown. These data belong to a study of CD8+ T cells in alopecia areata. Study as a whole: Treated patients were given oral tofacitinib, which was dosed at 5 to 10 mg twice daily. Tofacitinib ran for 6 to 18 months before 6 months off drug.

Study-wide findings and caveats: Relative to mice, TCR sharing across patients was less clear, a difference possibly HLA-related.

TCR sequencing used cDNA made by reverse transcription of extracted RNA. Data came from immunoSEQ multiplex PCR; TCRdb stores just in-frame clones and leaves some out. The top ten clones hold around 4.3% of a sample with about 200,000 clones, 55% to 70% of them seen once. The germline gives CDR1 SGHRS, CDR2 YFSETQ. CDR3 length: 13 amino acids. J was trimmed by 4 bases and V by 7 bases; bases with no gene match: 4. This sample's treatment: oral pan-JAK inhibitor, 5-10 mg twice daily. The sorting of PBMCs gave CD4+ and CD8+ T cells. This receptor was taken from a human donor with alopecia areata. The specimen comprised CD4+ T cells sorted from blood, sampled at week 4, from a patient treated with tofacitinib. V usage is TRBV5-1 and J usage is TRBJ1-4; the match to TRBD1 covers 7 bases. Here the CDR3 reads CASATGINEKLFF. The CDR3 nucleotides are TGCGCCAGCGCGACAGGGATTAATGAAAAACTGTTTTTT. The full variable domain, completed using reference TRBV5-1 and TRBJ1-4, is KAGVTQTPRYLIKTRGQQVTLSCSPISGHRSVSWYQQTPGQGLQFLFEYFSETQRNKGNFPGRFSGRQFSNSRSEMNVSTLELGDSALYLCASATGINEKLFFGSGTQLSVL.